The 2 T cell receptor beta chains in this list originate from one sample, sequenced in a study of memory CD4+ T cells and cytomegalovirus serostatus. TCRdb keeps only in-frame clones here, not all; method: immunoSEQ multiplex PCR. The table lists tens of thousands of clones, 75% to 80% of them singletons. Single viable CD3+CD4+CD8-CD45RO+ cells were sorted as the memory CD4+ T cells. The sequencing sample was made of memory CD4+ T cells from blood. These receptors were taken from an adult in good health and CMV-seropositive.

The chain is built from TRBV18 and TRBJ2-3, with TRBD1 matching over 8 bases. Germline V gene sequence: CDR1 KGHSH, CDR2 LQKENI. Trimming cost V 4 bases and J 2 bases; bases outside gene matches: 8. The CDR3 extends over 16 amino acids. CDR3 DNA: TGTGCCAGCTCACAACAGGCGGGACAGGTCACAGATACGCAGTATTTT. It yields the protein CASSQQAGQVTDTQYF.

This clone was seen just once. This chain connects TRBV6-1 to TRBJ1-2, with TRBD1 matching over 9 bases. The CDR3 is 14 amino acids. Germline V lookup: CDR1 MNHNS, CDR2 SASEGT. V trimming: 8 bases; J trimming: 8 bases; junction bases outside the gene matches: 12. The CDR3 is CASLAGTGSEGYTF. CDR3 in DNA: TGTGCCAGCTTAGCCGGGACAGGGTCGGAGGGCTACACCTTC.